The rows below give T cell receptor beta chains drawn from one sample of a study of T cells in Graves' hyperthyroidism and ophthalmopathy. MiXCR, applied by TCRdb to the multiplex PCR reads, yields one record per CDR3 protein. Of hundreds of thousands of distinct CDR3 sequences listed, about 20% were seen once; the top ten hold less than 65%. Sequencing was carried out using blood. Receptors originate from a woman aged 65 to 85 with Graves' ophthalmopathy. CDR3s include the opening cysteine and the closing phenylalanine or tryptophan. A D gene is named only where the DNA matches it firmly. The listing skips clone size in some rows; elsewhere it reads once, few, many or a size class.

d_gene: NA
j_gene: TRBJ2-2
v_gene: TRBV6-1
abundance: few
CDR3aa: CASSTRDGVVPGELFF
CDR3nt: TGTGCCAGCAGTACCCGGGACGGGGTCGTCCCCGGGGAGCTGTTTTTT

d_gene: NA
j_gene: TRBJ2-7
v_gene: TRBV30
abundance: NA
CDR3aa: CAWSVTYEQYF
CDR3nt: TGTGCCTGGAGTGTCACCTACGAGCAGTACTTC

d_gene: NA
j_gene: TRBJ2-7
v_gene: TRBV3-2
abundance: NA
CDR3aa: CASSQDPRRPYEQYF
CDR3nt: TGTGCCAGCAGCCAAGATCCGAGACGGCCCTACGAGCAGTACTTC

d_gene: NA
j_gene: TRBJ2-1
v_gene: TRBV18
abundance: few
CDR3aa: CASSPPARWYEQFF
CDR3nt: TGTGCCAGCTCACCACCGGCCCGGTGGTATGAGCAGTTCTTC

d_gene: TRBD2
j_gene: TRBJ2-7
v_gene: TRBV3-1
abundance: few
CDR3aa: CASSLGTTNYEQYF
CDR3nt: TGTGCCAGCAGCCTCGGGACTACCAACTACGAGCAGTACTTC

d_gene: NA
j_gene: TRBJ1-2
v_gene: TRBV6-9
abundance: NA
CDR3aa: CASSYAGGGYTF
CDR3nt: TGTGCCAGCAGTTACGCAGGAGGTGGCTACACCTTC

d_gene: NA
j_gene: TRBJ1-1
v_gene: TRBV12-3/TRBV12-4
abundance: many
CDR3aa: CASRPGHLNTEAFF
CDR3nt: TGTGCCAGCAGGCCGGGACACCTGAACACTGAAGCTTTCTTT

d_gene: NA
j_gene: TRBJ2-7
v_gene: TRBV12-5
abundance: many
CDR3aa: CASGLVRAGTYEQYF
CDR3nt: TGTGCTAGTGGTTTGGTACGGGCAGGGACCTACGAGCAGTACTTC

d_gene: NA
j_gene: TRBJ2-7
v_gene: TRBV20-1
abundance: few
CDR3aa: CSARTGSGSYEQYF
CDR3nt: TGCAGTGCCAGGACGGGAAGCGGTTCCTACGAGCAGTACTTC

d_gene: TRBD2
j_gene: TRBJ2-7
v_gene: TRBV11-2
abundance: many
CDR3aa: CASRPIAGSLEQYF
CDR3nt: TGTGCCAGCAGACCAATAGCGGGTTCGTTAGAGCAGTACTTC

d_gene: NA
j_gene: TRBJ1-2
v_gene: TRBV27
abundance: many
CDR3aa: CASSIGSWDYGYTF
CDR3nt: TGTGCCAGCAGTATTGGGAGTTGGGACTATGGCTACACCTTC

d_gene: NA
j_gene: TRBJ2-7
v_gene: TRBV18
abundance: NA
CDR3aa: CASSPIGTGTYEQYF
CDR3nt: TGTGCCAGCTCACCAATAGGAACCGGGACCTACGAGCAGTACTTC

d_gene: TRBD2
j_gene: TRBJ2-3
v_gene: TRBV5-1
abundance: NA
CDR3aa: CASSLGGTSGTDTQYF
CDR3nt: TGCGCCAGCAGCTTGGGGGGGACTAGCGGCACAGATACGCAGTATTTT

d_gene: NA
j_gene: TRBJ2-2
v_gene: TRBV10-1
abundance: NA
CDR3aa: CASSFVITGELFF
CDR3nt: TGCGCCAGCAGTTTCGTAATCACCGGGGAGCTGTTTTTT

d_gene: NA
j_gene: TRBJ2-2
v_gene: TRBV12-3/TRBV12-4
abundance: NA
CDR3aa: CASTLSGGTGELFF
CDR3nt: TGTGCCAGCACCTTATCGGGCGGAACCGGGGAGCTGTTTTTT

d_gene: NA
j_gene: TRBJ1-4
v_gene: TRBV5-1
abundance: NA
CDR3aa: CASRSDSEKLFF
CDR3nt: TGCGCCAGCAGATCGGACAGTGAAAAACTGTTTTTT

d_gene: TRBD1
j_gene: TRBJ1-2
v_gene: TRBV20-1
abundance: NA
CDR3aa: CSANGQGGYGYTF
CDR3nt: TGCAGTGCTAATGGACAGGGTGGATATGGCTACACCTTC

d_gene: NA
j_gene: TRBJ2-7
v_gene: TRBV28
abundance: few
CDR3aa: CASSWLYSYEQYF
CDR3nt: TGTGCCAGCAGTTGGCTCTACTCCTACGAGCAGTACTTC

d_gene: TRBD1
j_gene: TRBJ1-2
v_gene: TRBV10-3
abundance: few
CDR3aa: CAIRTGVLYGHTF
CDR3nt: TGTGCCATCAGGACAGGGGTCCTCTATGGCCACACCTTC

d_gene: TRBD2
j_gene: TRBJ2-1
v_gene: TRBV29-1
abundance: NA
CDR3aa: CSVLAGGGNEQFF
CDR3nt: TGCAGCGTTTTAGCGGGAGGCGGAAATGAGCAGTTCTTC

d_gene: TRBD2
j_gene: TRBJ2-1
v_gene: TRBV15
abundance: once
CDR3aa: CATRGLAGEGYNEQFF
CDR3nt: TGTGCCACCAGGGGGTTAGCGGGAGAGGGATACAATGAGCAGTTCTTC

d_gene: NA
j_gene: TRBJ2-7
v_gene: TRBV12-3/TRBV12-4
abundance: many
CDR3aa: CASSLAGRNLPYEQYF
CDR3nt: TGTGCCAGCAGTTTAGCGGGGAGGAATTTACCCTACGAGCAGTACTTC

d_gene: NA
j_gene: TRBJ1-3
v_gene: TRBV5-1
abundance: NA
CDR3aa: CASSLAGSSGNTIYF
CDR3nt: TGCGCCAGCAGCTTGGCGGGGAGCTCTGGAAACACCATATATTTT

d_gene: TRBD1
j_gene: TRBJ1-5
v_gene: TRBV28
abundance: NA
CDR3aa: CASSLYGPRQGVQPQHF
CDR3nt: TGTGCCAGCAGTTTATACGGACCCCGACAGGGCGTTCAGCCCCAGCATTTT

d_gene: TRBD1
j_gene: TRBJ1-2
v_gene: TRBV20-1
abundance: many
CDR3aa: CSARSRGAYGYTF
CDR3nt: TGCAGTGCTAGGTCCAGGGGGGCCTATGGCTACACCTTC

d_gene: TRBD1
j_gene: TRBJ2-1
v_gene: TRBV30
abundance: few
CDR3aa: CAWRPRGQYNEQFF
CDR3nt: TGTGCCTGGAGGCCCAGGGGACAGTACAATGAGCAGTTCTTC

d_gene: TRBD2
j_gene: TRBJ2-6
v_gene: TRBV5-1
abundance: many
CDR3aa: CASSGGLAGDAPGANVLTF
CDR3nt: TGCGCCAGCAGCGGGGGACTAGCGGGAGATGCCCCTGGGGCCAACGTCCTGACTTTC

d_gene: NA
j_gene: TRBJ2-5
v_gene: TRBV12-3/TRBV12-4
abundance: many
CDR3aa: CASSKGYQETQYF
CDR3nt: TGTGCCAGCAGTAAGGGGTACCAAGAGACCCAGTACTTC

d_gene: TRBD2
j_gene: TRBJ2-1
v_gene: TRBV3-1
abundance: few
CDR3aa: CASSRPLAALSYNEQFF
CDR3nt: TGTGCCAGCAGCCGCCCGCTAGCGGCCCTCTCCTACAATGAGCAGTTCTTC

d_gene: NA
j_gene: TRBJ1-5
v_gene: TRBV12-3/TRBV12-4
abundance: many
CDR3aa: CASRPGDPGPQHF
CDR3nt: TGTGCCAGCAGACCGGGGGACCCTGGGCCCCAGCATTTT

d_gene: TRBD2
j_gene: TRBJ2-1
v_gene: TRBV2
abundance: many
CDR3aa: CASRPGLATYNEQFF
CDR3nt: TGTGCCAGCAGGCCGGGACTAGCGACTTACAATGAGCAGTTCTTC

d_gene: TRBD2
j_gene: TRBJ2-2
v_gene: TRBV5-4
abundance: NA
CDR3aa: CASSLPGLAGGDTGELFF
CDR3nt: TGTGCCAGCAGCTTACCGGGACTAGCGGGAGGGGACACCGGGGAGCTGTTTTTT

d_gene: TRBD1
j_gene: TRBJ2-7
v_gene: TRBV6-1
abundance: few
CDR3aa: CASSWDRISYEQYF
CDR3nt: TGTGCCAGCAGTTGGGACAGGATATCCTACGAGCAGTACTTC

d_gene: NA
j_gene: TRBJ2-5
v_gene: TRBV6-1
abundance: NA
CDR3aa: CASSRGFETQYF
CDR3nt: TGTGCCAGCAGTAGGGGCTTCGAGACCCAGTACTTC

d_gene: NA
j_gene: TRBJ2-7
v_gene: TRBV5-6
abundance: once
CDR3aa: CASSIRDGVIEQYF
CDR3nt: TGTGCCAGCAGCATCCGGGACGGTGTGATTGAGCAGTACTTC

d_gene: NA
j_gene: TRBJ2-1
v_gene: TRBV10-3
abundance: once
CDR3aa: CAISDGQRVDNEQFF
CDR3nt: TGTGCCATCAGTGACGGCCAGCGGGTGGACAATGAGCAGTTCTTC

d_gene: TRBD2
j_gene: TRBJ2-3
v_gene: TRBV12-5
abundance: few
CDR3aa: CASGSRGLARSDTQYF
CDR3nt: TGTGCTAGTGGTTCTCGCGGACTAGCGCGGTCAGATACGCAGTATTTT

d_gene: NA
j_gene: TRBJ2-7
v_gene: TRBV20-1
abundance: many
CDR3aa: CSARSGRHGNEQYF
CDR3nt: TGCAGTGCTAGGAGTGGGAGGCACGGGAACGAGCAGTACTTC

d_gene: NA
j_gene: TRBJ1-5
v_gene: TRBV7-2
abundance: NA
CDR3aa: CASSLGGFSNQPQHF
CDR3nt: TGTGCCAGCAGCTTGGGAGGGTTTAGCAATCAGCCCCAGCATTTT

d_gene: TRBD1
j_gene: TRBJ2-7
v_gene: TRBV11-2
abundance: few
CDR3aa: CASSLVDLPGGAAYEQYF
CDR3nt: TGTGCCAGCAGCTTAGTTGACCTACCAGGGGGCGCCGCCTACGAGCAGTACTTC

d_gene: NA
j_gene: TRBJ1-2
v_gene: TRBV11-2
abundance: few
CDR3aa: CASVGAYGYTF
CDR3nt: TGTGCCAGCGTGGGGGCGTACGGCTACACCTTC

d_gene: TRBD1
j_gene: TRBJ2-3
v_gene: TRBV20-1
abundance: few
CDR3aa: CSARRGPSTDTQYF
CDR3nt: TGCAGTGCTAGAAGGGGGCCTAGCACAGATACGCAGTATTTT

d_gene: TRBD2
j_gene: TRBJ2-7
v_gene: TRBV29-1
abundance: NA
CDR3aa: CSVRTSGSREQYF
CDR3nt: TGCAGCGTTCGAACTAGCGGGAGTCGCGAGCAGTACTTC

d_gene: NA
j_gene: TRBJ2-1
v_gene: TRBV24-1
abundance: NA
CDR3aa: CATSFENEVEQFF
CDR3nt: TGTGCCACCAGTTTTGAAAACGAGGTTGAGCAGTTCTTC

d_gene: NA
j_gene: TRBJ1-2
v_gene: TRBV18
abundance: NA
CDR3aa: CASSPSRGAGYTF
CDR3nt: TGTGCCAGCTCACCATCCAGGGGCGCTGGCTACACCTTC

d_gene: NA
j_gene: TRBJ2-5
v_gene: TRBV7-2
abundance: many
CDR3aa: CASSLGSRGQETQYF
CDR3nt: TGTGCCAGCAGCTTAGGGTCGCGTGGCCAAGAGACCCAGTACTTC

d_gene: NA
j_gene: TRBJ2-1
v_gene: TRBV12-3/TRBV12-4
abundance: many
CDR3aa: CASSPLVGSTYNEQFF
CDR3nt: TGTGCCAGCAGTCCTCTGGTTGGAAGCACCTACAATGAGCAGTTCTTC

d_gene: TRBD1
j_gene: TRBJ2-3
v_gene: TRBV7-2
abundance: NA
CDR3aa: CASSSRGQYTDTQYF
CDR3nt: TGTGCCAGCAGCTCCAGGGGACAGTACACAGATACGCAGTATTTT

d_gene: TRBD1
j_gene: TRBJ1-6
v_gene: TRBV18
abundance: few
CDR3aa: CASSGQGYYNSPLHF
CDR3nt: TGTGCCAGCTCAGGACAGGGGTACTATAATTCACCCCTCCACTTT

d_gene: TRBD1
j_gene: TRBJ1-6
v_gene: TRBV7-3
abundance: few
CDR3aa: CASSLPRDRGLRSPLHF
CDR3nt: TGTGCCAGCAGCCTCCCCCGGGACAGGGGTTTGCGATCACCCCTCCACTTT

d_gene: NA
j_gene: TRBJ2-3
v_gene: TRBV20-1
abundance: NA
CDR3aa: CSATGLLSPDTQYF
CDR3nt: TGCAGTGCCACGGGACTGTTATCACCAGATACGCAGTATTTT

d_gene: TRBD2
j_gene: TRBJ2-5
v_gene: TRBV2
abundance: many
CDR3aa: CASSELLAAGTQYF
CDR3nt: TGTGCCAGCAGTGAACTGCTAGCGGCCGGGACCCAGTACTTC

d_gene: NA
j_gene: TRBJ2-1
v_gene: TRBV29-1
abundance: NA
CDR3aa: CSVSGGLSYNEQFF
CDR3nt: TGCAGCGTCTCCGGGGGACTCTCCTACAATGAGCAGTTCTTC